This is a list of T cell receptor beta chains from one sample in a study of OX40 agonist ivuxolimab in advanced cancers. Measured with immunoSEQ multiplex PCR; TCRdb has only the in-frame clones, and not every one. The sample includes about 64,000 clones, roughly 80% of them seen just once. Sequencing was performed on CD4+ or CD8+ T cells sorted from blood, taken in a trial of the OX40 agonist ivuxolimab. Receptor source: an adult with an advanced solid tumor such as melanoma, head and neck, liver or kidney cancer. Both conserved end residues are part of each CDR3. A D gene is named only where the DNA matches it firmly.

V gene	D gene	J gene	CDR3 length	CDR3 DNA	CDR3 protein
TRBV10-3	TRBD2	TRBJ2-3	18	TGTGCCATCAGTGAGGCGACTAGCGGGAGGACTAGCACAGATACGCAGTATTTT	CAISEATSGRTSTDTQYF
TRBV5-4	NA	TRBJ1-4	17	TGCGCCAGCAGCCATTATTCCTACAGACAGCACAATGAAAAACTGTTTTTT	CASSHYSYRQHNEKLFF
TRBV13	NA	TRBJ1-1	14	TGTGCCAGCAGCTCCCGGTCTTTCGACACTGAAGCTTTCTTT	CASSSRSFDTEAFF
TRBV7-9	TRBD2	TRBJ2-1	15	TGTGCCAGCAGCTTAAGGGCGGGAGTTGGCAATGAGCAGTTCTTC	CASSLRAGVGNEQFF
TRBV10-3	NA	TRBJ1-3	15	TGTGCCATCAGCACGCCCAAGAGCTCTGGAAACACCATATATTTT	CAISTPKSSGNTIYF
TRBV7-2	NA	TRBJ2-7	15	TGTGCCAGCACCAAACTATCCAGTAACCCGGTTGAGCAGTACTTC	CASTKLSSNPVEQYF
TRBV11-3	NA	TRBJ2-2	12	TGTGCCAGCAGCGGGAATGCCGGGGAGCTGTTTTTT	CASSGNAGELFF
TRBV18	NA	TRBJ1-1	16	TGTGCCAGCTCACCATCAGAGGACAGCTATGACACTGAAGCTTTCTTT	CASSPSEDSYDTEAFF
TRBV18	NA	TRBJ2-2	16	TGTGCCAGCTCACCAGGGCTTTTTGCGAACACCGGGGAGCTGTTTTTT	CASSPGLFANTGELFF
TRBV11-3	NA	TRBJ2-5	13	TGTGCCAGCAGCGCGACAGCTAGGGAGACCCAGTACTTC	CASSATARETQYF
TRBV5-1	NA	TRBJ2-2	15	TGCGCCAGCAGCTTGGTTCAGGGTATGGTCGGGGAGCTGTTTTTT	CASSLVQGMVGELFF